The present TCR beta chain was sequenced within a study of cytotoxic CD8 clonotypes in ibrutinib-treated CLL. Across the whole study: There were, on average, nearly 260,000 productive templates and tens of thousands of productive rearrangements per sample. Findings and caveats of the study: Having risen at ibrutinib response, clonality had fallen back toward baseline by progression.

CDR3 length: 11 amino acids. Trimming removed 6 bases from V and 9 bases from J, with 9 bases in between. Germline V lookup: CDR1 KGHSH, CDR2 LQKENI. A remark on this clone: The antigen is unknown.

The repertoire was sequenced with immunoSEQ multiplex PCR; TCRdb's copy has only in-frame clones and lacks some. The sample carries over 70,000 clones, roughly 77% recorded once. Source: PBMCs, taken after 12 months of ibrutinib treatment. The origin of this receptor is a human donor with chronic lymphocytic leukemia. The chain carries TRBV18 and TRBJ1-5; possibly TRBD1 for D (5 bases). Here the CDR3 reads CASSNQGPQHF. CDR3 sequence (DNA): TGTGCCAGCTCGAACCAGGGGCCCCAGCATTTT.